The 17 T cell receptor beta chains given below trace back to one sample, sequenced in a study of CXCR3-negative and CXCR3-positive naive CD8 T cells (dated by TCRdb to between 2018 and 2021). Reads for this sample came from a NextSeq 550. The Human TCR Profiling Kit (MiLaboratory) was used to prepare UMI-labeled 5' RACE TRB cDNA libraries. TCRdb reprocessed the public reads and reports one entry per CDR3 protein sequence, without DNA. In this sample's table one finds roughly 56,000 distinct CDR3 sequences. Approximately 0.45% of the sample goes to the ten largest clones. Specimen: naive CXCR3- CD8+ T cells from blood. The cell subset or site label on this specimen signifies: CD45RO-CCR7+CD27+CD95- naive CD8+ T cells lacking CXCR3 (TNR3-). The receptors come from a human donor in good health. Some clones in this sample may be carry-over from other donors' samples.

The V call is TRBV7-9, the J call TRBJ2-1; TCRdb selects TRBD1, and the lack of DNA leaves this call unchecked. The length of the CDR3 is 13 residues. CDR1 is SEHNR and CDR2 is FQNEAQ in the germline V gene (reference sequence). CDR3 region: CASSTDRVDEQFF.

The gene calls are TRBV9 and TRBJ2-1; without DNA, the TCRdb call of TRBD1 cannot be checked. The CDR3 is made up of 16 amino acids. CDR1 is SGDLS and CDR2 is YYNGEE in the germline V gene. CDR3 sequence: CASSNTRTTPSGEQFF.

The chain recombines TRBV27 with TRBJ2-7; TCRdb selects TRBD1, and the lack of DNA leaves this call unchecked. Germline V gene sequence: CDR1 MNHEY, CDR2 SMNVEV (reference sequence). This CDR3 contains 13 residues. The CDR3 here is CASSGGGGYEQYF.

The chain uses TRBV20-1 and TRBJ2-7; TCRdb reports TRBD1, a call that lacks DNA to check it against. Germline lookup yields CDR1 DFQATT and CDR2 SNEGSKA (reference sequence). The CDR3 contains 14 residues. CDR3 loop: CSARGGASSYEQYF.

V gene TRBV15 combines with J gene TRBJ2-5; TCRdb outputs TRBD1, but without DNA this stays unchecked. Germline CDR1 and CDR2: LNHNV and YYDKDF (reference sequence). The CDR3 is 17 residues long. The CDR3 spells CATSRDYPQDQQETQYF.

V usage is TRBV5-1 and J usage is TRBJ1-1; TCRdb outputs TRBD1, but without DNA this stays unchecked. CDR3 length: 14 amino acids. Germline V gives CDR1 SGHRS, CDR2 YFSETQ. CDR3 protein: CASTRQDSDTEAFF.

This sequence joins TRBV29-1 and TRBJ1-4; lacking DNA, the TRBD1 call made by TCRdb goes unchecked. Germline lookup yields CDR1 SQVTM and CDR2 ANQGSEA. The CDR3 is 14 amino acids. The chain's CDR3 is CSVEPLHDNEKLFF.

The chain combines TRBV27 with TRBJ2-4; there is no DNA to check the TCRdb D call of TRBD2. Germline CDR1 is MNHEY and CDR2 is SMNVEV (reference sequence). This CDR3 comprises 15 residues. CDR3 sequence reads: CASSYGTSGVNIQYF.

The V gene is TRBV29-1, the J gene TRBJ1-1. Per germline, CDR1 SQVTM and CDR2 ANQGSEA. The CDR3 runs 11 residues. This CDR3 is CSVSTNTEAFF.

This chain joins TRBV20-1 and TRBJ2-5; TCRdb returns TRBD2, unconfirmable since there is no DNA. This CDR3 has 12 amino acids. Looked up from germline, CDR1 is DFQATT and CDR2 is SNEGSKA (reference sequence). The CDR3 region is CSAGGLLETQYF.

The chain combines TRBV4-3 with TRBJ2-1; TCRdb lists TRBD2, though no DNA is available to test this call. The germline gives CDR1 LGHNA, CDR2 YSLEER. The CDR3 spans 16 residues. CDR3: CASSHTSGGAVFEQFF.

The chain recombines TRBV7-9 with TRBJ1-2; there is no DNA to check the TCRdb D call of TRBD1. Germline V gene lookup returns CDR1 SEHNR and CDR2 FQNEAQ (reference sequence). The length of the CDR3 is 14 residues. This CDR3 is CASSTGTEHYGYTF.

V and J are TRBV28 and TRBJ2-3; TCRdb lists TRBD1, though no DNA is available to test this call. The germline CDR1 and CDR2 sequences are MDHEN and SYDVKM. The CDR3 is 15 residues long. The CDR3 reads CASSPGSGAGDTQYF.

CDR3 residues: CSAGPGVGGAEQYF. The chain couples TRBV20-1 to TRBJ2-7; TCRdb selects TRBD1, and the lack of DNA leaves this call unchecked. The CDR3 has 14 residues. CDR1 is DFQATT, CDR2 SNEGSKA, per germline (reference sequence).

V and J are TRBV6-2 or TRBV6-3 and TRBJ2-1; the D gene TCRdb calls, TRBD2, cannot be checked with no DNA. The CDR3 length is 16 residues. CDR1 MNHEY and CDR2 SVGEGT come from the germline V gene. CDR3: CASCASGGGLWGEQFF.

The gene calls are TRBV28 and TRBJ1-5; TCRdb picks TRBD1, but there is no DNA to check that call. In germline, CDR1 is MDHEN, CDR2 SYDVKM. This CDR3 is built from 14 residues. The CDR3 protein is CASSFTGGDQPQHF. The full variable domain, in which reference TRBV28 and TRBJ1-5 provide the parts outside the CDR3, is DVKVTQSSRYLVKRTGEKVFLECVQDMDHENMFWYRQDPGLGLRLIYFSYDVKMKEKGDIPEGYSVSREKKERFSLILESASTNQTSMYLCASSFTGGDQPQHFGDGTRLSIL.

The gene calls are TRBV7-9 and TRBJ1-2; TCRdb selects TRBD1, and the lack of DNA leaves this call unchecked. CDR1 is SEHNR, CDR2 FQNEAQ, per germline (reference sequence). This CDR3 spans 15 amino acids. This CDR3 reads CASLSAAGLGGGYTF.